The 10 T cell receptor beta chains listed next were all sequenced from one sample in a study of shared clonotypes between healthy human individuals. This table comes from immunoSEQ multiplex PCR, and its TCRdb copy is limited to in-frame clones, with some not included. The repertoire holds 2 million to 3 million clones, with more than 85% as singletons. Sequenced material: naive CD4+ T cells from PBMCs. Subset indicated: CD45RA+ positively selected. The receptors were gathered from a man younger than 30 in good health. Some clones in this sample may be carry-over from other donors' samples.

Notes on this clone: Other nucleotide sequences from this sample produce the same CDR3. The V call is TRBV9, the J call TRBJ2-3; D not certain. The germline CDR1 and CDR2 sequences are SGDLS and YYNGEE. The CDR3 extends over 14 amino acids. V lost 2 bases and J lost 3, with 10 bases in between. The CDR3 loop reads CASSVDVGTDTQYF. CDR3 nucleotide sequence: TGTGCCAGCAGCGTGGATGTGGGGACAGATACGCAGTATTTT.

The CDR3: CASIPSPGIRGYTF. The CDR3 DNA is TGTGCCAGCATTCCAAGCCCGGGGATCCGCGGCTACACCTTC. The chain employs TRBV6-1 and TRBJ1-2; no reliable D call. The V end lost 7 bases, the J end lost 8 bases, and 20 bases lay between the germline ends. Germline assignment: CDR1 MNHNS and CDR2 SASEGT. CDR3 length: 14 amino acids.

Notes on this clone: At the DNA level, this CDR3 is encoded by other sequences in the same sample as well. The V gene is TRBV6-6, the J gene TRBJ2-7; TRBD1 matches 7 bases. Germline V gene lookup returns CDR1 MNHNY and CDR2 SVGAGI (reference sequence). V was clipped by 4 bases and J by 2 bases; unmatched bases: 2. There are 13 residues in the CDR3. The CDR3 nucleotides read TGTGCCAGCAGTTTGACAGGGACCTACGAGCAGTACTTC. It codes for CASSLTGTYEQYF.

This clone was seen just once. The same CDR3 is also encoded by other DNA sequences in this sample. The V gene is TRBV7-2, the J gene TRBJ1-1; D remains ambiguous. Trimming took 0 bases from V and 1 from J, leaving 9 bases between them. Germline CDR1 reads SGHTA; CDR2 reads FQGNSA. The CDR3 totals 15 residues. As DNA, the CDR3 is TGTGCCAGCAGCTTAGCTGGCACAGCGAACACTGAAGCTTTCTTT. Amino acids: CASSLAGTANTEAFF.

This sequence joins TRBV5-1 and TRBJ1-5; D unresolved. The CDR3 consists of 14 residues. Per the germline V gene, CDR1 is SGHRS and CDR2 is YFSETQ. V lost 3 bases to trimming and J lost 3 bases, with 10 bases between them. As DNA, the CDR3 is TGCGCCAGCAGCTACGACGGAATCAATCAGCCCCAGCATTTT. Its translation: CASSYDGINQPQHF.

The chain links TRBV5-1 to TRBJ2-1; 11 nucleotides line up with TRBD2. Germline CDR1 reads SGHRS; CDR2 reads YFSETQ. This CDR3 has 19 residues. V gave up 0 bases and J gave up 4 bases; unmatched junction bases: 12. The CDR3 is CASSLVRLAGGELYNEQFF. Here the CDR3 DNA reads TGCGCCAGCAGCTTGGTGCGGCTAGCGGGAGGTGAATTATACAATGAGCAGTTCTTC.

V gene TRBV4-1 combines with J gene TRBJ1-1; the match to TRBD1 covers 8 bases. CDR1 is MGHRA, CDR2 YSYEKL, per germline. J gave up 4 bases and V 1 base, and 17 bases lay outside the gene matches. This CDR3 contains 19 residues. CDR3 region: CASSQVGIRGQRWSTEAFF. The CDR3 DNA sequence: TGCGCCAGCAGCCAAGTAGGAATCAGGGGGCAAAGGTGGAGCACTGAAGCTTTCTTT.

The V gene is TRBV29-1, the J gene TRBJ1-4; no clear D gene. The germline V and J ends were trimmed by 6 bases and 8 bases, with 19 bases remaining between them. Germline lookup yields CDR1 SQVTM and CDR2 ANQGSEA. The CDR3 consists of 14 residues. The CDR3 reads CSVLSTTEYEKLFF. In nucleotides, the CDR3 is TGCAGCGTCCTGTCGACTACAGAGTACGAAAAACTGTTTTTT.

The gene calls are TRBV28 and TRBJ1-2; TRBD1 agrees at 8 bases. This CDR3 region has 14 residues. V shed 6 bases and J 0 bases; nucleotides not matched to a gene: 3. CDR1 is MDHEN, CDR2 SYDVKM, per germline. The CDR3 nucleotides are TGTGCCAGCAGACAGGGGGGACCTAACTATGGCTACACCTTC. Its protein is CASRQGGPNYGYTF.

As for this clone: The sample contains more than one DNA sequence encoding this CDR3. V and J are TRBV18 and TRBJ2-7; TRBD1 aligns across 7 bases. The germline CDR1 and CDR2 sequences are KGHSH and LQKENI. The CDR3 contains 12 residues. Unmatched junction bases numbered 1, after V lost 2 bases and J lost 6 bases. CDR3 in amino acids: CASSPAGGEQYF. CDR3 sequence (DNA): TGTGCCAGCTCACCAGCAGGGGGCGAGCAGTACTTC. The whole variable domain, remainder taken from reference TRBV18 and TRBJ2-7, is NAGVMQNPRHLVRRRGQEARLRCSPMKGHSHVYWYRQLPEEGLKFMVYLQKENIIDESGMPKERFSAEFPKEGPSILRIQQVVRGDSAAYFCASSPAGGEQYFGPGTRLTVT.